The 26 T cell receptor beta chains in this list originate from one sample, sequenced in a study of blood T cell repertoires in COVID-19. TCRdb keeps only in-frame clones here, not all; method: immunoSEQ multiplex PCR. This sample has 310,000 or so clones; just over 85% occur once, and the top ten carry more than 9%. Sequencing was carried out using PBMCs or T cells enriched from blood (not recorded which). Receptor source: a woman under 30 who had recovered from COVID-19.

This clone came up once. The chain employs TRBV3-1 (or the pseudogene TRBV3-2) and TRBJ1-5; weak D call: TRBD1 (6 bases). Trimming removed 4 bases at V and 0 bases at J, with 10 bases between. The CDR3 spans 15 residues. CDR1 is LGHDT, CDR2 YNNKEL, per germline (reference sequence). Here the CDR3 DNA reads TGTGCCAGCAGCCGGTACAGGGATAGCAATCAGCCCCAGCATTTT. It translates to CASSRYRDSNQPQHF.

The chain joins TRBV23-1 to TRBJ2-2; perhaps TRBD2 as D (5 bases). TRBV23-1 is identified as an open reading frame with a role that is uncertain. V lost 6 bases, J lost 7 bases, and 15 bases lay in between. The CDR3 length is 14 residues. The CDR3 sequence is CASSSLRAGGELFF. The CDR3 DNA sequence: TGCGCCAGCAGCTCACTGAGGGCCGGCGGGGAGCTGTTTTTT.

The chain recombines TRBV29-1 with TRBJ1-2; tentative D call: TRBD1 (5 bases). Trimming left V 5 bases short and J 8 bases short, with 21 bases between. CDR3 length: 14 amino acids. CDR1 and CDR2 from the germline V gene are SQVTM and ANQGSEA. The CDR3 DNA sequence: TGCAGCGTTACACCTACGGGGGACTCTCCCGGCTACACCTTC. Protein sequence: CSVTPTGDSPGYTF.

J is TRBJ2-3 and V is TRBV9; D gene ambiguous. Looked up from germline, CDR1 is SGDLS and CDR2 is YYNGEE. The CDR3 consists of 16 residues. The ends were cut back, 0 bases at V and 0 bases at J, with 11 bases in the middle. CDR3 residues: CASSVGLESSTDTQYF. The DNA of the CDR3 is TGTGCCAGCAGCGTAGGTCTAGAATCTAGCACAGATACGCAGTATTTT. The complete variable domain, with remaining parts taken from reference TRBV9 and TRBJ2-3, reads DSGVTQTPKHLITATGQRVTLRCSPRSGDLSVYWYQQSLDQGLQFLIQYYNGEERAKGNILERFSAQQFPDLHSELNLSSLELGDSALYFCASSVGLESSTDTQYFGPGTRLTVL.

This clone was picked up one time. This chain links TRBV6-5 with TRBJ1-2; TRBD1 might be the D (6 bases). Germline assignment: CDR1 MNHEY and CDR2 SVGAGI. The CDR3 spans 16 residues. Trimming removed 0 bases at V and 6 bases at J, with 17 bases between. CDR3 DNA: TGTGCCAGCAGTTACTCCGGGACACTCGTCCACCATGGCTACACCTTC. Translating gives CASSYSGTLVHHGYTF.

This clone appeared once. This chain links TRBV4-1 with TRBJ2-5; TRBD2 might be the D (6 bases). Per germline, CDR1 MGHRA and CDR2 YSYEKL. The CDR3 extends over 17 amino acids. Trimming left V 0 bases short and J 5 bases short, with 19 bases between. The CDR3 is CASSQERGRDSPETQYF. In DNA, the CDR3 is TGCGCCAGCAGCCAAGAACGGGGCAGGGACTCTCCGGAGACCCAGTACTTC.

This chain connects TRBV24-1 to TRBJ2-3; perhaps TRBD1 as D (6 bases). Germline-derived CDR1 and CDR2 are KGHDR and SFDVKD. V lost 3 bases and J lost 0, with 15 bases in between. CDR3 size: 17 residues. CDR3 sequence (DNA): TGTGCCACCAGTGATCCAACCTCGGACAGCAGCACAGATACGCAGTATTTT. Translated, it gives CATSDPTSDSSTDTQYF.

The chain combines TRBV4-1 with TRBJ1-1, with TRBD1 matching 10 bases. The CDR3 length is 17 residues. The germline gives CDR1 MGHRA, CDR2 YSYEKL. The V segment lost 6 bases and the J segment 9 bases; nucleotides outside the gene matches: 19. The CDR3 DNA reads TGCGCCAGCAGGGATTACTCTGTGAGACAGGGGGCGCGAAAAGCTTTCTTT. Protein product: CASRDYSVRQGARKAFF.

The CDR3 DNA sequence: TGCGCCAGCACAGGGACTCGTGGCTACACCTTC. Translated, it gives CASTGTRGYTF. The rearrangement uses TRBV10-2 and TRBJ1-2; perhaps TRBD1 as D (5 bases). This CDR3 is built from 11 residues. V was shortened by 7 bases and J by 7 bases, with 10 bases between the two germline ends. Germline-derived CDR1 and CDR2 are WSHSY and SAAADI.

The chain carries TRBV19 and TRBJ2-6; a possible D gene is TRBD1 (6 bases). From germline, CDR1 is LNHDA and CDR2 SQIVND (reference sequence). V lost 6 bases and J lost 4, with 13 bases in between. The CDR3 has 15 amino acids. CDR3 sequence reads: CASSRGQSGANVLTF. CDR3 DNA: TGTGCCAGTAGCAGGGGTCAATCAGGGGCCAACGTCCTGACTTTC.

CDR3 residues: CASSADRGLSTEAFF. CDR3 coding DNA: TGTGCCAGCAGTGCAGACAGGGGACTATCCACTGAAGCTTTCTTT. The V and J genes are TRBV2 and TRBJ1-1, with 8 bases identical to TRBD1. Trimming cost V 4 bases and J 4 bases; bases outside gene matches: 8. Per germline, CDR1 SNHLY and CDR2 FYNNEI. This CDR3 contains 15 residues.

This clone was seen more than once but under ten times. The V gene is TRBV19, the J gene TRBJ1-5, with D possibly being TRBD1 (5 bases). Trimming stripped 4 bases from V and 7 bases from J, with 20 bases between. CDR3 size: 16 residues. Per germline, CDR1 LNHDA and CDR2 SQIVND (reference sequence). The CDR3 sequence: CASSRGGAGHGQPQHF. The CDR3 DNA is TGTGCCAGTAGTAGGGGCGGGGCCGGCCACGGGCAGCCCCAGCATTTT.

This chain joins TRBV9 and TRBJ2-7; a weak D match, TRBD1 (5 bases). Germline CDR1 reads SGDLS; CDR2 reads YYNGEE. The CDR3 spans 13 residues. The ends were cut back, 0 bases at V and 5 bases at J, with 9 bases in the middle. In DNA form, the CDR3 reads TGTGCCAGCAGCGTAGGATTAGGGGACGAGCAGTACTTC. This encodes CASSVGLGDEQYF. The whole variable domain, filled in from reference TRBV9 and TRBJ2-7, reads DSGVTQTPKHLITATGQRVTLRCSPRSGDLSVYWYQQSLDQGLQFLIQYYNGEERAKGNILERFSAQQFPDLHSELNLSSLELGDSALYFCASSVGLGDEQYFGPGTRLTVT.

This chain connects TRBV19 to TRBJ2-3; 11 nucleotides match TRBD2. This CDR3 contains 15 residues. CDR1 is LNHDA and CDR2 is SQIVND in the germline V gene (reference sequence). Unmatched junction bases numbered 8, after V lost 8 bases and J lost 4 bases. This CDR3 is CASRTSGGGSDTQYF. The CDR3 nucleotides read TGTGCCAGTCGAACTAGCGGGGGCGGATCAGATACGCAGTATTTT. The full variable domain, in which reference TRBV19 and TRBJ2-3 provide the parts outside the CDR3, is DGGITQSPKYLFRKEGQNVTLSCEQNLNHDAMYWYRQDPGQGLRLIYYSQIVNDFQKGDIAEGYSVSREKKESFPLTVTSAQKNPTAFYLCASRTSGGGSDTQYFGPGTRLTVL.

This clone appeared a single time. This chain connects TRBV7-8 to TRBJ2-5; D unresolved. The CDR3 runs to 13 residues. V was clipped by 4 bases and J by 5 bases, with 11 bases between them. Per germline, CDR1 SGHVS and CDR2 FQNEAQ. CDR3 sequence: CASSWVSAETQYF. The CDR3 region has the DNA TGTGCCAGCAGCTGGGTAAGCGCGGAGACCCAGTACTTC.

J is TRBJ1-3 and V is TRBV18; TRBD1 matches 10 bases. CDR1 and CDR2 from the germline V gene are KGHSH and LQKENI. Losses at the gene ends were 2 bases for V and 3 bases for J; bases not matched to a gene: 4. This CDR3 has 16 residues. The CDR3 nucleotides read TGTGCCAGCTCACCATCGACAGGGGGCATTGGAAACACCATATATTTT. This translates into CASSPSTGGIGNTIYF.

This clone was seen once. The V call is TRBV4-1, the J call TRBJ2-1; 10 nucleotides line up with TRBD2. Germline CDR1 and CDR2: MGHRA and YSYEKL. With 0 bases clipped from V and 5 bases from J, the junction kept 7 bases outside the gene matches. This CDR3 spans 17 amino acids. The CDR3 loop is CASSQESGTSAHNEQFF. As DNA, the CDR3 is TGCGCCAGCAGCCAAGAATCCGGGACTAGCGCCCACAATGAGCAGTTCTTC.

In DNA, the CDR3 is TGTGCCAGCTCCCTTGTGGGGGGCACCGGGGAGCTGTTTTTT. It encodes CASSLVGGTGELFF. The chain combines TRBV6-5 with TRBJ2-2; D may be TRBD2 (6 bases). Germline values: CDR1 MNHEY, CDR2 SVGAGI. The CDR3 is 14 residues long. V lost 8 bases and J lost 4, with 14 bases in between.

This sequence joins TRBV12-3 or TRBV12-4 and TRBJ1-2; D call uncertain. V was shortened by 3 bases and J by 0 bases, with 2 bases between the two germline ends. There are 12 residues in the CDR3. DNA of the CDR3: TGTGCCAGCAGTTTTACTAACTATGGCTACACCTTC. Its protein is CASSFTNYGYTF.

Comment on this clone: The junction departs from germline at one end; a sequencing error may be responsible. The genes are TRBV7-7 and TRBJ2-5; TRBD2 aligns across 7 bases. Germline V gene sequence: CDR1 SSHAT, CDR2 FNYEAQ (reference sequence). CDR3 length: 13 residues. Written as DNA, the CDR3 is TGTGCTAGCAGCTCCACTAGCGAGGAGACCCAGTACTTC. This translates into CASSSTSEETQYF.

V is TRBV28 and J is TRBJ2-7, with 12 positions matching TRBD1. Germline V lookup: CDR1 MDHEN, CDR2 SYDVKM. Trimming took 5 bases from V and 5 from J; bases not matched to a gene: 7. The CDR3 extends over 15 amino acids. The CDR3 loop reads CASSRLGQGAHEQYF. The CDR3 nucleotides are TGTGCCAGCAGTCGATTGGGACAGGGGGCCCACGAGCAGTACTTC. Based on the CDR3 plus reference TRBV28 and TRBJ2-7, the full variable domain is DVKVTQSSRYLVKRTGEKVFLECVQDMDHENMFWYRQDPGLGLRLIYFSYDVKMKEKGDIPEGYSVSREKKERFSLILESASTNQTSMYLCASSRLGQGAHEQYFGPGTRLTVT.

J is TRBJ1-1 and V is TRBV30, with D possibly matching TRBD1 (6 bases). The CDR3 loop spans 12 amino acids. Germline V gives CDR1 GTSNPN, CDR2 SVGIG (reference sequence). V was trimmed by 5 bases and J by 2 bases, leaving 9 bases between them. The CDR3 is CAWGQRNTEAFF. DNA for the CDR3: TGTGCCTGGGGACAGCGAAACACTGAAGCTTTCTTT.

The V gene is TRBV27, the J gene TRBJ1-3; D unresolved. This CDR3 region has 14 residues. V lost 4 bases to trimming and J lost 0 bases, with 7 bases between them. Per the germline V gene, CDR1 is MNHEY and CDR2 is SMNVEV (reference sequence). CDR3 sequence: CASSSENSGNTIYF. The CDR3 region has the DNA TGTGCCAGCAGTTCAGAAAACTCTGGAAACACCATATATTTT.

V usage is TRBV2 and J usage is TRBJ1-1, with D tentatively TRBD1 (5 bases). The germline gives CDR1 SNHLY, CDR2 FYNNEI. V was trimmed by 5 bases and J by 1 base, leaving 11 bases between them. This CDR3 has 14 residues. The CDR3: CASSLRTGNTEAFF. CDR3 nucleotides: TGTGCCAGCAGTTTGAGAACAGGGAACACTGAAGCTTTCTTT.

The chain couples TRBV18 to TRBJ1-5; D remains unclear. V was shortened by 6 bases and J by 1 base, with 10 bases between the two germline ends. This CDR3 has 14 amino acids. Germline values: CDR1 KGHSH, CDR2 LQKENI. The DNA for the CDR3 is TGTGCCAGCTCGGAGGCAGTCAGCAATCAGCCCCAGCATTTT. Amino acid sequence: CASSEAVSNQPQHF.

This chain uses TRBV6-1 with TRBJ1-3; D possibly corresponds to TRBD1 (6 bases). CDR3 length: 16 residues. CDR1 is MNHNS, CDR2 SASEGT, per germline. The V end lost 3 bases, the J end lost 4 bases, and 16 bases lay between the germline ends. The DNA for the CDR3 is TGTGCCAGCAGTGAGAGCGGGGGGGCGGGAGGAAACACCATATATTTT. It codes for CASSESGGAGGNTIYF.